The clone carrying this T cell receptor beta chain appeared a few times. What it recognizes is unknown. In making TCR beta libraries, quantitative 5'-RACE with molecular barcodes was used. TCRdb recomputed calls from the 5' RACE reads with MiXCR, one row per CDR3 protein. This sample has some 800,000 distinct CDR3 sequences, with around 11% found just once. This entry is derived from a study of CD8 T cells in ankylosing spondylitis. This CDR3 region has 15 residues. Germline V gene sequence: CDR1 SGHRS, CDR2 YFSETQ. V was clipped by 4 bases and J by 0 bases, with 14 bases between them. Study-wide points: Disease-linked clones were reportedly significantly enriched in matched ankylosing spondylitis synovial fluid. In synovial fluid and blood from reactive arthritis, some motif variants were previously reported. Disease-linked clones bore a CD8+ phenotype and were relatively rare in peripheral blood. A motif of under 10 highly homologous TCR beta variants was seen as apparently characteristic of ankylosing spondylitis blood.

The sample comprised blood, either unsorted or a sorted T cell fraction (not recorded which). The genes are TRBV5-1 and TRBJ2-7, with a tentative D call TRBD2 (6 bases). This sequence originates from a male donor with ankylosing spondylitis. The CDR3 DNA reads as TGCGCCAGCAGCCCGGTGGGGGGAGGCTCCTACGAGCAGTACTTC. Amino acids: CASSPVGGGSYEQYF. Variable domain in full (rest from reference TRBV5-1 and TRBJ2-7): KAGVTQTPRYLIKTRGQQVTLSCSPISGHRSVSWYQQTPGQGLQFLFEYFSETQRNKGNFPGRFSGRQFSNSRSEMNVSTLELGDSALYLCASSPVGGGSYEQYFGPGTRLTVT.